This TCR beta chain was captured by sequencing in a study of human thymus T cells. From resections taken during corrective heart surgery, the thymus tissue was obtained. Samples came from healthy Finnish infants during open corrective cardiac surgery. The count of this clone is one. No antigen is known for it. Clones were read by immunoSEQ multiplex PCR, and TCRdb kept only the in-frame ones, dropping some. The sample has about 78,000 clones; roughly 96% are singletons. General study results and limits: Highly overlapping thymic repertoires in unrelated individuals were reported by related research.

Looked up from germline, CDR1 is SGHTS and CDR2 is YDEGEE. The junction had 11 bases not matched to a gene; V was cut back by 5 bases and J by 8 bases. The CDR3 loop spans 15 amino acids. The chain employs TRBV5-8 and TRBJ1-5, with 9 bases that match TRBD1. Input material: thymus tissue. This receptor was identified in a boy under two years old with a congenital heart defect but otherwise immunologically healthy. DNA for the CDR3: TGTGCCAGCAGAACCGACAGGGGGGGTTTGGAGCCCCAGCATTTT. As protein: CASRTDRGGLEPQHF.